The next 4 T cell receptor beta chains were all read from a single sample in a study of T cell repertoires in cytomegalovirus infection. No antigen has been identified for these receptors. Each CDR3 protein is one row after TCRdb ran MiXCR on the reads. The sample shows some 310,000 distinct CDR3 sequences, around a quarter of them seen only once. The material sequenced was cultured PBMCs, taken from culture after CMV antigen stimulation. The receptors were sampled from a human donor in good health (CMV status not recorded). Some clones in this sample may be carry-over from other donors' samples.

This clonotype was found a few times. This chain links TRBV6-5 with TRBJ1-5; weak D call: TRBD1 (5 bases). CDR3 length: 16 residues. Germline assignment: CDR1 MNHEY and CDR2 SVGAGI. Trimming removed 1 base from V and 4 bases from J, with 14 bases in between. The CDR3 protein is CASSYFSRAKNQPQHF. Here the CDR3 DNA reads TGTGCCAGCAGTTACTTCTCCAGGGCTAAGAATCAGCCCCAGCATTTT.

J is TRBJ2-5 and V is TRBV7-6; 7 nucleotides match TRBD2. The ends lost 5 bases at V and 5 bases at J; junction bases unmatched: 20. Germline CDR1 and CDR2: SGHVS and FNYEAQ. The CDR3 contains 18 residues. The CDR3, as DNA: TGTGCCAGCAGCCTATTTCCGGACGGCCGGGGGGATGGGGAGACCCAGTACTTC. It encodes CASSLFPDGRGDGETQYF.

The chain is built from TRBV4-3 and TRBJ1-2; no firm D call. This CDR3 spans 13 amino acids. Between the trimmed V and J ends, which lost 5 bases and 4 bases, there was a span of 11 bases. Germline V gives CDR1 LGHNA, CDR2 YSLEER. The chain's CDR3 is CASSEEEGYGYTF. DNA of the CDR3: TGCGCCAGCAGCGAGGAGGAAGGCTATGGCTACACCTTC.

This clonotype was counted a few times. The chain has TRBV2 and TRBJ2-2; TRBD1 is a possible D gene (6 bases). The CDR3 totals 17 residues. CDR1 and CDR2 (germline): SNHLY, FYNNEI. V was clipped by 2 bases and J by 0 bases, with 13 bases between them. CDR3 nucleotides: TGTGCCAGCAGTGAACGGGGACAATCTACGAACACCGGGGAGCTGTTTTTT. Its translation: CASSERGQSTNTGELFF.